The 32 T cell receptor beta chains given below trace back to one sample, sequenced in a study of blood T cell repertoires in COVID-19. Clones were sequenced by immunoSEQ multiplex PCR, and TCRdb holds only the in-frame ones, with some missing. The data hold over 200,000 clones, with 90% observed a single time. The specimen was PBMCs or T cells enriched from blood (not recorded which). These receptors all come from a man aged 25 to 40 who had been exposed to COVID-19.

The chain employs TRBV14 and TRBJ1-6, with TRBD1 matching 8 bases. V lost 4 bases, J lost 7 bases, and 9 bases stayed unmatched. The CDR3 covers 16 residues. Germline values: CDR1 SGHDN, CDR2 FVKESK. The DNA for the CDR3 is TGTGCCAGCAGCCCATTAGGGACAGGCGCCAATTCACCCCTCCACTTT. Translating it yields CASSPLGTGANSPLHF.

The rearrangement joins TRBV6-2 or TRBV6-3 to TRBJ2-7; D gene uncertain. This CDR3 has 12 residues. CDR1 and CDR2 (germline): MNHEY, SVGEGT. V was clipped by 2 bases and J by 6 bases, with 8 bases between them. The CDR3 loop reads CASSYLRSEQYF. Written as DNA, the CDR3 is TGTGCCAGCAGTTACCTGAGAAGCGAGCAGTACTTC.

This rearrangement joins TRBV20-1 to TRBJ2-1; a weak D match, TRBD2 (5 bases). Germline V gives CDR1 DFQATT, CDR2 SNEGSKA (reference sequence). CDR3 length: 14 amino acids. Trimming shortened V by 3 bases and J by 4 bases, and 13 bases separated the two germline ends. The CDR3 DNA reads as TGCAGTGCTAGTTTGGGCCCGGGGTACAATGAGCAGTTCTTC. This translates into CSASLGPGYNEQFF.

The rearrangement uses TRBV3-1 (or the pseudogene TRBV3-2) and TRBJ2-7; the D is unclear. The CDR3 has 14 residues. Germline lookup yields CDR1 LGHDT and CDR2 YNNKEL (reference sequence). Trimming took 1 base from V and 0 from J, leaving 7 bases between them. Here the CDR3 DNA reads TGTGCCAGCAGCCAAGGGCTGGTCTCCTACGAGCAGTACTTC. It yields the protein CASSQGLVSYEQYF.

The CDR3 nucleotides read TGTGCCAGCAGCGTCGCCTCGGGACAGCCTCTGAACACTGAAGCTTTCTTT. Translated: CASSVASGQPLNTEAFF. The rearrangement joins TRBV5-6 to TRBJ1-1; 7 positions match TRBD1. V dropped 4 bases and J dropped 0; count of bases not matched to a gene: 12. From germline, CDR1 is SGHDT and CDR2 YYEEEE. The CDR3 spans 17 residues. The entire variable domain, with the rest obtained from reference TRBV5-6 and TRBJ1-1, is as follows: DAGVTQSPTHLIKTRGQQVTLRCSPKSGHDTVSWYQQALGQGPQFIFQYYEEEERQRGNFPDRFSGHQFPNYSSELNVNALLLGDSALYLCASSVASGQPLNTEAFFGQGTRLTVV.

This chain links TRBV7-8 with TRBJ1-2, with D perhaps matching TRBD1 (5 bases). With 5 bases removed from V and 7 bases from J, the gap between germline ends came to 11 bases. CDR3 length: 12 amino acids. Germline assignment: CDR1 SGHVS and CDR2 FQNEAQ. CDR3 nucleotide sequence: TGTGCCAGCAGCCACCTCCAGGGTGGCTACACCTTC. This translates into CASSHLQGGYTF.

The count of this clone is one. The rearrangement uses TRBV18 and TRBJ1-6, with D perhaps TRBD1 (6 bases). Trimming removed 3 bases from V and 10 bases from J, with 16 bases in between. CDR3 length: 15 amino acids. Germline V gene data show CDR1 as KGHSH and CDR2 as LQKENI. CDR3 DNA: TGTGCCAGCTCACCTCAAACAGGGATGAGGTCACCCCTCCACTTT. Translation gives CASSPQTGMRSPLHF.

There are a few counts of this clone. This chain joins TRBV2 and TRBJ1-5; D remains unclear. Trimming removed 6 bases at V and 7 bases at J, with 16 bases between. Germline V gene data show CDR1 as SNHLY and CDR2 as FYNNEI. This CDR3 comprises 14 residues. This CDR3 reads CASSRMPPRQPQHF. CDR3 nucleotides: TGTGCCAGCAGCCGTATGCCCCCCAGACAGCCCCAGCATTTT.

The chain links TRBV29-1 to TRBJ2-1, with 9 positions matching TRBD1. V shed 1 base and J 3 bases; nucleotides not matched to a gene: 4. The CDR3 totals 15 residues. The germline V gene encodes CDR1 SQVTM and CDR2 ANQGSEA. CDR3 in DNA: TGCAGCGTTGAAGTGGGACAGGGATACTACAATGAGCAGTTCTTC. The encoded protein is CSVEVGQGYYNEQFF.

This clone was counted once. J is TRBJ1-1 and V is TRBV20-1; D is uncertain. CDR3 size: 13 residues. Trimming shortened V by 3 bases and J by 3 bases, and 11 bases separated the two germline ends. Germline V gives CDR1 DFQATT, CDR2 SNEGSKA (reference sequence). CDR3 DNA: TGCAGTGCTAGTCCCCAAACGGACACTGAAGCTTTCTTT. It specifies CSASPQTDTEAFF.

This rearrangement joins TRBV2 to TRBJ1-1, with D tentatively TRBD1 (6 bases). Germline V gene data show CDR1 as SNHLY and CDR2 as FYNNEI. The CDR3 is 15 residues long. V dropped 4 bases and J dropped 0 bases, with 12 bases sitting between them. CDR3 DNA: TGTGCCAGCAGTGTGGACAGAACAATGAACACTGAAGCTTTCTTT. It encodes CASSVDRTMNTEAFF.

This clone was picked up a small number of times. J is TRBJ2-1 and V is TRBV7-3; D is unclear. Between the trimmed V and J ends, which lost 2 bases and 4 bases, there was a span of 9 bases. CDR1 and CDR2 from the germline V gene are SGHTA and FQGTGA. The CDR3 loop spans 14 amino acids. The CDR3 protein is CASSLHSQYNEQFF. The CDR3 coding sequence is TGTGCCAGCAGCTTACACAGTCAATACAATGAGCAGTTCTTC.

This clone has a single count. The gene calls are TRBV5-4 and TRBJ2-3, with a tentative D call TRBD2 (6 bases). V was cut by 1 base and J by 0 bases, with 9 bases left in between. The CDR3 consists of 15 residues. Germline V gene sequence: CDR1 SGHNT, CDR2 YYREEE (reference sequence). CDR3 protein: CASSLKEGSTDTQYF. CDR3 DNA sequence: TGTGCCAGCAGCTTGAAGGAGGGGAGCACAGATACGCAGTATTTT.

The V and J genes are TRBV19 and TRBJ1-2; 7 positions match TRBD1. Germline V CDR1 and CDR2: LNHDA, SQIVND (reference sequence). The CDR3 consists of 13 residues. After removal of 5 bases from V and 3 bases from J, the junction contained 3 bases not matched to a gene. In DNA form, the CDR3 reads TGTGCCAGTAGTGGGGACAGACACTATGGCTACACCTTC. Translated, it gives CASSGDRHYGYTF.

V usage is TRBV25-1 and J usage is TRBJ1-1, with D tentatively TRBD1 (6 bases). The CDR3 consists of 15 residues. CDR1 and CDR2 from the germline V gene are MGHDK and SYGVNS. V lost 2 bases and J lost 1, with 11 bases in between. CDR3 protein: CASSEPGAGNTEAFF. DNA of the CDR3: TGTGCCAGCAGTGAACCAGGGGCAGGGAACACTGAAGCTTTCTTT.

The rearrangement uses TRBV7-9 and TRBJ2-5, with 10 nucleotides matching TRBD2. V dropped 3 bases and J dropped 9; count of bases not matched to a gene: 10. Germline V gene lookup returns CDR1 SEHNR and CDR2 FQNEAQ (reference sequence). This CDR3 spans 15 amino acids. The CDR3, as DNA: TGTGCCAGCAGCTTCGAGGGGCTAGCGGGGGTGGCCCAGTACTTC. Translating it yields CASSFEGLAGVAQYF.

The chain joins TRBV5-1 to TRBJ2-2; a possible D gene is TRBD2 (5 bases). The length of the CDR3 is 18 residues. CDR1 SGHRS and CDR2 YFSETQ come from the germline V gene. The V end was cut by 0 bases, the J end by 0 bases, with 15 bases between. The CDR3 spells CASSLEAGGFANTGELFF. As DNA, the CDR3 is TGCGCCAGCAGCTTGGAGGCGGGCGGTTTTGCGAACACCGGGGAGCTGTTTTTT. The whole variable domain, remainder taken from reference TRBV5-1 and TRBJ2-2, is KAGVTQTPRYLIKTRGQQVTLSCSPISGHRSVSWYQQTPGQGLQFLFEYFSETQRNKGNFPGRFSGRQFSNSRSEMNVSTLELGDSALYLCASSLEAGGFANTGELFFGEGSRLTVL.

This clone was seen a single time. V is TRBV4-1 and J is TRBJ1-3; tentative D call: TRBD1 (5 bases). The V gene's germline CDR1 is MGHRA and CDR2 YSYEKL. The CDR3 spans 14 residues. Between the trimmed V and J ends, which lost 5 bases and 4 bases, there was a span of 12 bases. CDR3 sequence: CASSFRQSGNTIYF. The CDR3 nucleotides are TGCGCCAGCAGCTTCCGACAGTCGGGAAACACCATATATTTT.

This chain links TRBV5-4 with TRBJ1-1; no definite D call. CDR1 and CDR2 from the germline V gene are SGHNT and YYREEE (reference sequence). The ends were cut back, 0 bases at V and 3 bases at J, with 6 bases in the middle. CDR3 length: 13 amino acids. The CDR3, as DNA: TGTGCCAGCAGCTTGGGTCGGGACACTGAAGCTTTCTTT. Amino acids: CASSLGRDTEAFF. The full variable domain, rest sourced from reference TRBV5-4 and TRBJ1-1, is ETGVTQSPTHLIKTRGQQVTLRCSSQSGHNTVSWYQQALGQGPQFIFQYYREEENGRGNFPPRFSGLQFPNYSSELNVNALELDDSALYLCASSLGRDTEAFFGQGTRLTVV.

The V gene is TRBV20-1, the J gene TRBJ1-2, with a possible D match to TRBD1 (5 bases). The CDR3 spans 11 residues. Germline loops: CDR1 DFQATT, CDR2 SNEGSKA (reference sequence). V was cut by 5 bases and J by 7 bases, with 11 bases left in between. The CDR3 spells CSAPSGAGYTF. In DNA, the CDR3 is TGCAGTGCTCCCTCTGGGGCTGGCTACACCTTC.

The V call is TRBV7-9, the J call TRBJ2-7; D gene uncertain. The CDR3 totals 12 residues. The V gene's germline CDR1 is SEHNR and CDR2 FQNEAQ (reference sequence). Between the trimmed V and J ends, which lost 5 bases and 0 bases, there was a span of 5 bases. CDR3 in amino acids: CASSPSSYEQYF. The CDR3 DNA is TGTGCCAGCAGCCCCAGCTCCTACGAGCAGTACTTC.

The chain employs TRBV19 and TRBJ1-2, with 8 bases that match TRBD1. CDR3 size: 14 residues. The germline gives CDR1 LNHDA, CDR2 SQIVND (reference sequence). The V and J ends lost 3 bases and 0 bases, in that order; junction bases with no gene match: 0. The CDR3 sequence is CASSMTGANYGYTF. The CDR3, as DNA: TGTGCCAGTAGTATGACAGGGGCTAACTATGGCTACACCTTC.

The V call is TRBV4-1, the J call TRBJ1-2; 7 nucleotides match TRBD1. Per germline, CDR1 MGHRA and CDR2 YSYEKL. After removal of 3 bases from V and 0 bases from J, the junction contained 13 bases not matched to a gene. The CDR3 sequence is 18 residues long. For the CDR3, the DNA is TGCGCCAGCAGCCACCCAGGACAGAGGGGGCTTACTAACTATGGCTACACCTTC. Translated, it gives CASSHPGQRGLTNYGYTF.

The chain employs TRBV7-7 and TRBJ2-2, with 7 bases matching TRBD1. Germline CDR1 reads SSHAT; CDR2 reads FNYEAQ (reference sequence). The length of the CDR3 is 19 residues. V shed 3 bases, J shed 4 bases, and the junction held 17 bases outside the gene matches. This chain's CDR3 is CASSLGRRGPESGTGELFF. In nucleotides, the CDR3 is TGTGCCAGCAGCTTGGGGCGTAGGGGGCCCGAGTCAGGCACCGGGGAGCTGTTTTTT.

This clone has only one observation. V is TRBV3-1 (or the pseudogene TRBV3-2) and J is TRBJ2-1; D gene unclear. The CDR3 runs 15 residues. Trimming cost V 4 bases and J 4 bases, with 14 bases left between them. CDR1 and CDR2 (germline): LGHDT, YNNKEL (reference sequence). CDR3 sequence: CASSPPPYSYNEQFF. The CDR3 region has the DNA TGTGCCAGCAGCCCCCCCCCTTACAGTTACAATGAGCAGTTCTTC.

The chain is built from TRBV5-1 and TRBJ1-1; TRBD1 matches 7 bases. V gave up 4 bases and J gave up 1 base; unmatched junction bases: 7. Germline assignment: CDR1 SGHRS and CDR2 YFSETQ. This CDR3 spans 15 amino acids. CDR3 residues: CASSPYGTENTEAFF. DNA of the CDR3: TGCGCCAGCAGCCCCTATGGGACAGAGAACACTGAAGCTTTCTTT.

This chain connects TRBV2 to TRBJ1-6; 8 positions match TRBD1. Germline values: CDR1 SNHLY, CDR2 FYNNEI. The CDR3 consists of 17 residues. V shed 5 bases and J 10 bases; nucleotides not matched to a gene: 16. CDR3 region: CASSIGLLGTGPSPLHF. CDR3 DNA sequence: TGTGCCAGCAGTATAGGTTTGTTAGGGACAGGCCCCTCACCCCTCCACTTT.

This clone showed up just a few times. The rearrangement uses TRBV10-3 and TRBJ1-2, with 8 bases identical to TRBD1. This CDR3 is built from 14 residues. Germline assignment: CDR1 ENHRY and CDR2 SYGVKD. J was trimmed by 6 bases and V by 6 bases; bases with no gene match: 9. Here the CDR3 DNA reads TGTGCCATCAGAGATAAGGACAGGGTGGATGGCTACACCTTC. Translating gives CAIRDKDRVDGYTF.

The count of this clone is one. The chain has TRBV2 and TRBJ1-5, with 12 bases aligning to TRBD1. This CDR3 has 15 residues. Germline values: CDR1 SNHLY, CDR2 FYNNEI. V was pared by 3 bases and J by 7 bases, with 4 bases of the junction left unmatched. The CDR3 spells CASSEGTGGVQPQHF. The CDR3 region has the DNA TGTGCCAGCAGTGAGGGGACAGGGGGCGTCCAGCCCCAGCATTTT.

V is TRBV11-2 and J is TRBJ2-1; D gene ambiguous. In germline, CDR1 is SGHAT, CDR2 FQNNGV. Trimming pared 1 base from V and 10 bases from J, leaving 5 bases between. This CDR3 comprises 11 residues. The CDR3 reads CASSLVREQFF. The CDR3 region has the DNA TGTGCCAGCAGCTTAGTACGGGAGCAGTTCTTC.

The J gene is TRBJ1-1, the V gene TRBV5-1; D may be TRBD1 (6 bases). Trimming removed 4 bases at V and 3 bases at J, with 13 bases between. The germline CDR1 and CDR2 sequences are SGHRS and YFSETQ. This CDR3 comprises 14 residues. The CDR3 DNA is TGCGCCAGCAGCAAGCAGGGGTTGGACACTGAAGCTTTCTTT. This sequence encodes CASSKQGLDTEAFF.

The chain has TRBV12-5 and TRBJ1-4, with 7 bases that match TRBD1. Germline V gives CDR1 LGHNT, CDR2 FRNRAP. Trimming removed 2 bases from V and 2 bases from J; junction bases left unmatched: 11. The CDR3 covers 18 residues. The CDR3 bases are TGTGCTAGTGGTTTGAAATTGACAGGGTCTCGGACTAATGAAAAACTGTTTTTT. Translating gives CASGLKLTGSRTNEKLFF.